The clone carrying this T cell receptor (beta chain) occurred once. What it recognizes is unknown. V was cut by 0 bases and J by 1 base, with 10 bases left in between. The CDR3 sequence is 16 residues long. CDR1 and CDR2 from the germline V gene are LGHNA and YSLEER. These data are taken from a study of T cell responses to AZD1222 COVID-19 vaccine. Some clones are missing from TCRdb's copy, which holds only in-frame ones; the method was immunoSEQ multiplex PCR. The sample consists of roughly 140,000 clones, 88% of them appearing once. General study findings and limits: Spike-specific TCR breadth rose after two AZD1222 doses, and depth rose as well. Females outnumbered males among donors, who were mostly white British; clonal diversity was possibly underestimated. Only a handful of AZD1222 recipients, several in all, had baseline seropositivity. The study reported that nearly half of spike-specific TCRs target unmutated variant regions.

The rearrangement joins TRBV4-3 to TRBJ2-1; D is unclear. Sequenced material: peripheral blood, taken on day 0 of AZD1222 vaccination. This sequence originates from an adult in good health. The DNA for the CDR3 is TGCGCCAGCAGCCAAGAATTTAGCCGATCCTACAATGAGCAGTTCTTC. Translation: CASSQEFSRSYNEQFF.